The 22 T cell receptor beta chains given below trace back to one sample, sequenced in a study of molecular identifiers for immune sequencing clone quantification. One entry per CDR3 protein results from TCRdb running MiXCR on the PCR reads. The sample yields more than 550,000 distinct CDR3 sequences, 25% seen once. Sequencing was carried out using naive CD8+ T cells from blood, with Jurkat cell RNA spiked in. Subset: FACS-sorted CD8+CD4-CCR7+CD45RA+ naive T cells. These receptors came from a human donor in good health. Some libraries in this study had Jurkat cell RNA spiked in.

Regarding this clonotype: This sequence may be a read error, since a much larger clone differs from it by one base. The V gene is TRBV5-6, the J gene TRBJ1-4; D unresolved. From germline, CDR1 is SGHDT and CDR2 YYEEEE. The CDR3 consists of 16 residues. The CDR3 region is CASSSRTDPTNEKLYF. The DNA for the CDR3 is TGTGCCAGCAGCTCCCGGACGGACCCAACTAATGAAAAACTGTATTTT.

This clonotype was seen only a few times. This rearrangement joins TRBV7-2 to TRBJ1-2; D may be TRBD1 (6 bases). The germline CDR1 and CDR2 sequences are SGHTA and FQGNSA. This CDR3 comprises 18 residues. The V end was cut by 4 bases, the J end by 2 bases, with 23 bases between. The DNA for the CDR3 is TGTGCCAGCAGCTCTGTAGGATATAACAGGGTTGACAACTATGGCTACACCTTC. This encodes CASSSVGYNRVDNYGYTF.

There are a few counts of this clonotype. The rearrangement joins TRBV23-1 to TRBJ1-4; D is ambiguous. TRBV23-1 is an open reading frame, and its role is uncertain. This CDR3 contains 16 residues. Trimming left V 4 bases short and J 6 bases short, with 18 bases between. CDR3 nucleotide sequence: TGCGCCAGCAGTCTTCCTCCTGGAGGGTCCCATGAAAAACTGTTTTTT. This translates into CASSLPPGGSHEKLFF.

This clonotype was seen repeatedly, ten times or more. The CDR3 sequence is CASSLDKGIRMFF. The CDR3 DNA follows: TGTGCCAGCAGCTTAGATAAGGGCATTCGAATGTTCTTC. The rearrangement links TRBV11-2 to TRBJ2-1; D ambiguous. The CDR3 runs 13 residues. V lost 0 bases to trimming and J lost 15 bases, with 15 bases between them. The germline CDR1 and CDR2 sequences are SGHAT and FQNNGV. Combining the CDR3 with reference TRBV11-2 and TRBJ2-1 gives the whole variable domain EAGVAQSPRYKIIEKRQSVAFWCNPISGHATLYWYQQILGQGPKLLIQFQNNGVVDDSQLPKDRFSAERLKGVDSTLKIQPAKLEDSAVYLCASSLDKGIRMFFGPGTRLTVL.

Only a few counts were recorded for this clonotype. The junction does not match germline at one end; this may be a read error. The rearrangement joins TRBV7-7 to TRBJ2-2; 12 bases line up with TRBD2. Germline CDR1 SSHAT, CDR2 FNYEAQ (reference sequence). The CDR3 consists of 15 residues. DNA for the CDR3: TGTGCTAGCAGCGTGACTAGCGGGAGCCCCGGGGAGCTGTTTTTT. This sequence encodes CASSVTSGSPGELFF.

This clonotype came up many times. The chain combines TRBV12-3 or TRBV12-4 with TRBJ1-2, with TRBD1 matching over 8 bases. Trimming at V came to 5 bases and at J to 1 base, leaving 15 bases not matched to a gene. The CDR3 covers 18 residues. CDR3 nucleotides: TGTGCCAGCAGTCTTCCGGGACAGGCCTCTTCAAATAACTATGGCTACACCTTC. This translates into CASSLPGQASSNNYGYTF.

This clonotype was recorded a few times. V is TRBV27 and J is TRBJ2-1; D remains ambiguous. This CDR3 has 17 amino acids. Deletions cut 6 bases from V and 0 bases from J, with 18 bases between. Germline values: CDR1 MNHEY, CDR2 SMNVEV (reference sequence). In DNA form, the CDR3 reads TGTGCCAGCAGCGAACTCATCATAGGCCCCTCCTACAATGAGCAGTTCTTC. Protein product: CASSELIIGPSYNEQFF.

The sample holds one count of this clonotype. A junction boundary mismatches the germline segment, possibly from a read error. The chain links TRBV19 to TRBJ2-1, with no clear D. CDR1 is LNHDA, CDR2 SQIVND, per germline (reference sequence). This CDR3 is 14 amino acids long. CDR3: CAGSAPEPTREQFF. The CDR3 nucleotides are TGTGCCGGTAGTGCCCCAGAACCCACACGTGAGCAGTTCTTC.

This clonotype was counted many times. The rearrangement links TRBV2 to TRBJ2-4, with D perhaps being TRBD1 or TRBD2 (6 bases each). The germline V gene has CDR1 SNHLY and CDR2 FYNNEI. Trimming took 6 bases from V and 0 from J, leaving 9 bases between them. This CDR3 comprises 14 residues. The CDR3 DNA reads TGTGCCAGCAGACAGGGACTAGCCAAAAACATTCAGTACTTC. Its protein product is CASRQGLAKNIQYF. Full variable domain (outside the CDR3, taken from reference TRBV2 and TRBJ2-4): EPEVTQTPSHQVTQMGQEVILRCVPISNHLYFYWYRQILGQKVEFLVSFYNNEISEKSEIFDDQFSVERPDGSNFTLKIRSTKLEDSAMYFCASRQGLAKNIQYFGAGTRLSVL.

This clonotype occurred a few times. J is TRBJ2-7 and V is TRBV12-3 or TRBV12-4; 7 bases map to TRBD2. V gave up 6 bases and J gave up 0 bases; unmatched junction bases: 11. The CDR3 is 16 amino acids. CDR3 loop: CASSPGLPNPSYEQYF. CDR3 coding DNA: TGTGCCAGCAGCCCGGGACTACCAAACCCCTCCTACGAGCAGTACTTC.

This clonotype was counted many times. The chain carries TRBV5-1 and TRBJ1-1, with D possibly matching TRBD1 (6 bases). This CDR3 spans 12 amino acids. CDR1 is SGHRS and CDR2 is YFSETQ in the germline V gene. Trimming removed 5 bases at V and 6 bases at J, with 11 bases between. The CDR3 bases are TGCGCCAGCAGGGACAGCTCCGCTGAAGCTTTCTTT. Amino acid sequence: CASRDSSAEAFF.

This clonotype occurred many times. This sequence joins TRBV5-6 and TRBJ2-3; D gene unclear. This CDR3 region has 13 residues. Between the trimmed V and J ends, which lost 5 bases and 1 base, there was a span of 8 bases. Germline V gives CDR1 SGHDT, CDR2 YYEEEE. In DNA form, the CDR3 reads TGTGCCAGCAGGGACGCTCGCACAGATACGCAGTATTTT. Encoded protein: CASRDARTDTQYF.

Concerning this clonotype: The junction does not match germline at one end; this may be a read error. The chain carries TRBV20-1 and TRBJ2-7; 10 positions agree with TRBD2. Per the germline V gene, CDR1 is DFQATT and CDR2 is SNEGSKA (reference sequence). The CDR3 runs 17 residues. CDR3 amino acids: CSASPRGLAGDSYAQYF. The CDR3 DNA follows: TGCAGTGCTTCTCCCCGGGGCCTAGCGGGAGACTCCTACGCGCAGTACTTC.

Details on this clonotype: At one end the junction does not follow the germline gene, possibly because of a read error. The chain is built from TRBV5-3 and TRBJ2-7; 11 nucleotides match TRBD2. TRBV5-3 is noted as an ORF with a role that remains uncertain. This CDR3 has 18 residues. The DNA for the CDR3 is TGTGCCAGCAGCTCCGGACAGGTTGCGACTAGCGGGACATACGAGCAGTACTTC. Protein sequence: CASSSGQVATSGTYEQYF.

This clonotype was found a few times. The rearrangement joins TRBV3-1 to TRBJ1-5; D ambiguous. CDR1 is LGHDT and CDR2 is YNNKEL in the germline V gene (reference sequence). The CDR3 extends over 13 amino acids. The V end was cut by 2 bases, the J end by 4 bases, with 6 bases between. CDR3 protein: CASSQSVNQPQHF. Written as DNA, the CDR3 is TGTGCCAGCAGCCAAAGTGTTAATCAGCCCCAGCATTTT.

This clonotype occurred a few times. This chain links TRBV28 with TRBJ2-2, with 12 bases lining up with TRBD1. The length of the CDR3 is 14 residues. Germline values: CDR1 MDHEN, CDR2 SYDVKM. Losses at the gene ends were 6 bases for V and 6 bases for J; bases not matched to a gene: 2. This CDR3 reads CASRWDRGPGELFF. The CDR3, as DNA: TGTGCCAGCAGATGGGACAGGGGGCCCGGGGAGCTGTTTTTT.

V and J are TRBV20-1 and TRBJ2-1; 7 nucleotides agree with TRBD2. With 0 bases clipped from V and 5 bases from J, the junction kept 10 bases outside the gene matches. The CDR3 is 16 residues long. Germline V gives CDR1 DFQATT, CDR2 SNEGSKA (reference sequence). The CDR3 is CSARDLSGNLHNEQFF. The CDR3 DNA reads TGCAGTGCTAGAGATTTGAGCGGGAATCTCCACAATGAGCAGTTCTTC.

This clonotype came up many times. The genes are TRBV28 and TRBJ2-3; the match to TRBD2 covers 7 bases. Trimming at V came to 2 bases and at J to 2 bases, leaving 4 bases not matched to a gene. Germline lookup yields CDR1 MDHEN and CDR2 SYDVKM. The CDR3 contains 15 residues. Here the CDR3 DNA reads TGTGCCAGCAGTTTAATCCGGGAGGACACAGATACGCAGTATTTT. The encoded protein is CASSLIREDTDTQYF.

This clonotype was seen many times. The chain carries TRBV7-9 and TRBJ1-5; the D is unclear. This CDR3 contains 14 residues. Trimming cost V 2 bases and J 7 bases, with 12 bases left between them. Germline V gene lookup returns CDR1 SEHNR and CDR2 FQNEAQ (reference sequence). The CDR3 protein is CASSLSTVLQPQHF. As DNA, the CDR3 is TGTGCCAGCAGCTTATCAACAGTTCTACAGCCCCAGCATTTT.

This clonotype was observed many times. The V call is TRBV6-1, the J call TRBJ1-5; D not certain. The CDR3 contains 15 residues. V was cut by 1 base and J by 4 bases, with 11 bases left in between. The germline CDR1 and CDR2 sequences are MNHNS and SASEGT. The CDR3 DNA reads as TGTGCCAGCAGTGAAGGGCAGCCTAATAATCAGCCCCAGCATTTT. This gives the protein CASSEGQPNNQPQHF.

This chain joins TRBV6-2 or TRBV6-3 and TRBJ2-7; no reliable D call. This CDR3 has 12 residues. Trimming removed 2 bases from V and 6 bases from J, with 8 bases in between. In germline, CDR1 is MNHEY, CDR2 SVGEGT. CDR3 coding DNA: TGTGCCAGCAGTTACCGGACGCGCGAGCAGTACTTC. Translated, it gives CASSYRTREQYF.

This clonotype was found once. The junction shows a germline mismatch at one end, possibly a read error. The chain joins TRBV14 to TRBJ2-7; D perhaps matches TRBD2 (5 bases). CDR1 and CDR2 (germline): SGHDN, FVKESK. The CDR3 spans 14 residues. Written as DNA, the CDR3 is TGTACCAGCAGCCACCTCCGGGAAACCTACGAGCAGTACTTC. Its protein product is CTSSHLRETYEQYF.